This TCR beta chain comes out of a study of cytomegalovirus exposure and HLA in healthy donors. Notes on the study in general: Several of the most significant clusters were apparently associated with common viral pathogens in a later analysis. A few of the chains that were CMV-associated were confirmed in vitro to be specific for CMV antigens.

With respect to this clone: The antigen is unknown.

The CDR3 consists of 13 residues. CDR1 SNHLY and CDR2 FYNNEI come from the germline V gene. V dropped 8 bases and J dropped 4; count of bases not matched to a gene: 5. 60 Vbeta and 13 Jbeta primers were used in PCR. Sequencing used immunoSEQ multiplex PCR; TCRdb keeps in-frame clones, though not all of them. The data show around 140,000 clones, around 85% seen once. Whereas donors were nominally healthy upon sampling, unrecorded immune exposures were probable. This chain uses TRBV2 with TRBJ1-1; 9 nucleotides match TRBD1. The clonotype originates from a woman aged 30 to 39 in good health and CMV-seronegative. Sequencing was done on a sample of PBMCs. The CDR3 loop is CASSGQGLTEAFF. The CDR3 region has the DNA TGTGCCAGCTCGGGACAGGGACTCACTGAAGCTTTCTTT. The full variable domain, completed using reference TRBV2 and TRBJ1-1, is EPEVTQTPSHQVTQMGQEVILRCVPISNHLYFYWYRQILGQKVEFLVSFYNNEISEKSEIFDDQFSVERPDGSNFTLKIRSTKLEDSAMYFCASSGQGLTEAFFGQGTRLTVV.